This T cell receptor beta chain came from a study of cytomegalovirus exposure and HLA in healthy donors. The CDR3 is 15 amino acids. Trimming cost V 0 bases and J 4 bases; bases outside gene matches: 4. The germline V gene has CDR1 SGHNT and CDR2 YYREEE (reference sequence). PCR used 60 Vbeta primers and 13 Jbeta primers. Sequencing used immunoSEQ multiplex PCR; TCRdb keeps in-frame clones, though not all of them. This sample carries around 140,000 clones, with 0.8% to 1% going to the ten biggest clones. The material sequenced was PBMCs. This clonotype originated in a male donor in good health and CMV-seronegative. V is TRBV5-4 and J is TRBJ2-7, with TRBD1 matching 10 bases. The CDR3 sequence: CASSLGGQGGYEQYF. In DNA, the CDR3 is TGTGCCAGCAGCTTGGGTGGACAGGGGGGATACGAGCAGTACTTC. The variable domain in full, completed from reference TRBV5-4 and TRBJ2-7, reads ETGVTQSPTHLIKTRGQQVTLRCSSQSGHNTVSWYQQALGQGPQFIFQYYREEENGRGNFPPRFSGLQFPNYSSELNVNALELDDSALYLCASSLGGQGGYEQYFGPGTRLTVT.